The 17 T cell receptor beta chains below come from one sample, sequenced in a study of T cells in Graves' hyperthyroidism and ophthalmopathy. It was RNA transcripts that yielded the amplified TCR beta CDR3 regions. A set of HTBI primers served as the primers for a first-round RT-PCR of the TCR CDR3. Each CDR3 protein gets one entry after TCRdb re-called the multiplex PCR reads with MiXCR. Among roughly 420,000 distinct CDR3 sequences listed, about a sixth were seen once. The source material was blood. These receptors were taken from a woman aged 18-35 years with Graves' hyperthyroidism.

This clonotype was picked up a small number of times. This chain connects TRBV27 to TRBJ1-2, with no clear D. The CDR3 loop spans 14 amino acids. Germline CDR1 is MNHEY and CDR2 is SMNVEV (reference sequence). The V end was cut by 4 bases, the J end by 5 bases, with 14 bases between. The CDR3 loop reads CASSSDSLGYGYTF. As DNA, the CDR3 is TGTGCCAGCAGTTCGGACTCACTTGGATATGGCTACACCTTC.

This clonotype was found many times. The chain joins TRBV11-1 to TRBJ2-1, with TRBD2 matching 9 bases. CDR1 SGHAT and CDR2 FQDESV come from the germline V gene (reference sequence). The CDR3 runs to 16 residues. V lost 1 base to trimming and J lost 8 bases; unmatched junction nucleotides: 9. The DNA for the CDR3 is TGTGCCAGCAGCTTAGGCAGCGGGAGGATCGGGCATGAGCAGTTCTTC. Amino acids: CASSLGSGRIGHEQFF.

The sample holds a few counts of this clonotype. This chain uses TRBV28 with TRBJ1-6; TRBD1 is a possible D gene (5 bases). CDR1 is MDHEN, CDR2 SYDVKM, per germline. The CDR3 is 15 residues long. V was trimmed by 5 bases and J by 7 bases, leaving 15 bases between them. The CDR3 nucleotides are TGTGCCAGCAGTGACGGGGCCCTGGTAAATTCACCCCTCCACTTT. Protein product: CASSDGALVNSPLHF.

In this sample, this clonotype turned up many times. The V call is TRBV19, the J call TRBJ1-5, with D perhaps TRBD1 (5 bases). The CDR3 sequence is 17 residues long. CDR1 and CDR2 from the germline V gene are LNHDA and SQIVND (reference sequence). Trimming took off 5 bases at V and 0 bases at J, with 17 bases between the two ends. In DNA, the CDR3 is TGTGCCAGTAGTTTCCCGACAGCATATTATAGCAATCAGCCCCAGCATTTT. Amino acids: CASSFPTAYYSNQPQHF.

In this sample, this clonotype turned up many times. V gene TRBV6-1 combines with J gene TRBJ2-7, with D possibly TRBD2 on 6 matching bases. Trimming removed 4 bases at V and 0 bases at J, with 16 bases between. CDR1 and CDR2 (germline): MNHNS, SASEGT. CDR3 length: 16 residues. The CDR3 sequence: CASSGGTPRGSYEQYF. DNA of the CDR3: TGTGCCAGCAGTGGCGGGACGCCTCGAGGCTCCTACGAGCAGTACTTC.

This clonotype was seen repeatedly, ten times or more. V and J are TRBV7-9 and TRBJ2-7, with D possibly being TRBD2 (7 bases). The CDR3 extends over 16 amino acids. CDR1 is SEHNR, CDR2 FQNEAQ, per germline (reference sequence). Deletions cut 2 bases from V and 1 base from J, with 15 bases between. CDR3 loop: CASSLSGGGRSYEQYF. As DNA, the CDR3 is TGTGCCAGCAGCTTATCGGGCGGGGGCCGATCCTACGAGCAGTACTTC.

The chain links TRBV7-2 to TRBJ2-1; possibly TRBD2 for D (6 bases). Germline V gives CDR1 SGHTA, CDR2 FQGNSA. V shed 5 bases and J shed 0 bases, with 23 bases lying between them. This CDR3 comprises 19 residues. CDR3 DNA sequence: TGTGCCAGCAGCCTTCGCAACGTAGGCGGGGTCCGCTCCTACAATGAGCAGTTCTTC. Its translation: CASSLRNVGGVRSYNEQFF.

This clonotype was seen at least ten times. V gene TRBV6-5 combines with J gene TRBJ2-1, with D possibly being TRBD2 (6 bases). The CDR3 runs to 15 residues. CDR1 is MNHEY and CDR2 is SVGAGI in the germline V gene. Trimming shortened V by 2 bases and J by 5 bases, and 13 bases separated the two germline ends. CDR3: CASSYGTRGDNEQFF. The CDR3 DNA is TGTGCCAGCAGTTACGGGACCCGCGGGGACAATGAGCAGTTCTTC.

This clonotype was observed at least ten times. The V call is TRBV2, the J call TRBJ2-1; D unresolved. Trimming pared 8 bases from V and 5 bases from J, leaving 4 bases between. Looked up from germline, CDR1 is SNHLY and CDR2 is FYNNEI. The CDR3 is 10 residues long. The CDR3 reads CASGDNEQFF. CDR3 nucleotides: TGTGCCAGCGGGGACAATGAGCAGTTCTTC.

This clonotype was detected ten times or more. This sequence joins TRBV11-1 and TRBJ2-3, with D uncertain. The CDR3 is 13 residues long. V dropped 0 bases and J dropped 8 bases, with 9 bases sitting between them. Germline assignment: CDR1 SGHAT and CDR2 FQDESV (reference sequence). In DNA form, the CDR3 reads TGTGCCAGCAGCTTAGCGTCCTACAGTACGCAGTATTTT. It yields the protein CASSLASYSTQYF.

There are many counts of this clonotype. This chain joins TRBV7-9 and TRBJ1-1; no clear D gene. The CDR3 loop spans 11 amino acids. Germline loops: CDR1 SEHNR, CDR2 FQNEAQ (reference sequence). V lost 5 bases, J lost 5 bases, and 6 bases lay in between. CDR3 loop: CASSVGTEAFF. The CDR3 nucleotides read TGTGCCAGCAGCGTAGGGACTGAAGCTTTCTTT.

Only a few counts were recorded for this clonotype. This chain connects TRBV29-1 to TRBJ2-7, with 7 bases lining up with TRBD2. J lost 7 bases, V lost 3 bases, and 15 bases had no gene match. Germline CDR1 and CDR2: SQVTM and ANQGSEA. The CDR3 has 15 amino acids. The CDR3 loop is CSVDGGSSQAGEQYF. The CDR3 DNA follows: TGCAGCGTTGATGGCGGGAGCTCTCAGGCGGGGGAGCAGTACTTC.

At least ten counts were recorded for this clonotype. The chain is built from TRBV6-1 and TRBJ2-4, with D possibly being TRBD2 (7 bases). Per the germline V gene, CDR1 is MNHNS and CDR2 is SASEGT. The V and J ends lost 10 bases and 3 bases respectively, with 19 bases between them. The CDR3 loop spans 15 amino acids. CDR3 region: CATRMGEGVKNIQYF. DNA of the CDR3: TGTGCCACCCGCATGGGGGAGGGGGTCAAAAACATTCAGTACTTC.

This clonotype was seen at least ten times. The rearrangement joins TRBV20-1 to TRBJ2-7, with D unresolved. Germline assignment: CDR1 DFQATT and CDR2 SNEGSKA (reference sequence). This CDR3 spans 12 amino acids. V was trimmed by 0 bases and J by 7 bases, leaving 10 bases between them. DNA of the CDR3: TGCAGTGCTAGAGATAGGTGGCAGGAGCAGTACTTC. The encoded protein is CSARDRWQEQYF.

This clonotype was observed many times. The chain carries TRBV29-1 and TRBJ1-2; TRBD1 is a possible D gene (6 bases). CDR1 and CDR2 (germline): SQVTM, ANQGSEA. This CDR3 spans 17 amino acids. Trimming removed 0 bases at V and 5 bases at J, with 22 bases between. CDR3 loop: CSVEDRAGGQGGYGYTF. The CDR3 DNA sequence: TGCAGCGTTGAAGATAGGGCCGGGGGGCAGGGAGGTTATGGCTACACCTTC. Based on the CDR3 plus reference TRBV29-1 and TRBJ1-2, the full variable domain is SAVISQKPSRDICQRGTSLTIQCQVDSQVTMMFWYRQQPGQSLTLIATANQGSEATYESGFVIDKFPISRPNLTFSTLTVSNMSPEDSSIYLCSVEDRAGGQGGYGYTFGSGTRLTVV.

This clonotype has ten or more counts. This rearrangement joins TRBV3-1 to TRBJ1-4, with D maybe TRBD1 (5 bases). CDR3 size: 15 residues. CDR1 and CDR2 from the germline V gene are LGHDT and YNNKEL (reference sequence). V was pared by 4 bases and J by 5 bases, with 14 bases between. CDR3 sequence: CASSPPGRGNEKLFF. CDR3 bases: TGTGCCAGCAGCCCACCGGGACGGGGAAATGAAAAACTGTTTTTT.

This clonotype was picked up many times. The chain uses TRBV20-1 and TRBJ1-1; maybe TRBD1 (6 bases). This CDR3 region has 14 residues. Looked up from germline, CDR1 is DFQATT and CDR2 is SNEGSKA (reference sequence). Trimming left V 4 bases short and J 3 bases short, with 15 bases between. CDR3 region: CSAKIQGSDTEAFF. The CDR3 DNA reads as TGCAGTGCTAAGATACAGGGTAGTGACACTGAAGCTTTCTTT.